The clone carrying this T cell receptor (beta chain) was counted ten times or more. Its antigen is unknown. Preparation of the TCRbeta library involved a method that used unique molecular identifiers. Using its own MiXCR run on the PCR reads, TCRdb lists one record per CDR3 protein. The data hold about 97,000 distinct CDR3 sequences, with under 7% observed a single time. Germline trimming cut 4 bases from V and 6 bases from J; bases unmatched to any gene: 11. The CDR3 sequence is 15 residues long. Germline V gives CDR1 SEHNR, CDR2 FQNEAQ (reference sequence). This sample is part of a study of T-cell reconstitution after alpha-beta-depleted transplantation in children. Study-level results: The origin of high day-60 TCRbeta diversity in some patients lay in surviving recipient T cells and thymic progenitors. About two months after transplant, alpha-beta T cells reportedly came from several hundred expanded graft clones. T-cell counts and diversity at one year following transplant were attributed mainly to newly produced T cells.

The material was PBMCs, mostly from graft donor cells, obtained 60 days after TCRalphabeta/CD19-depleted stem cell transplant. This TCR was recovered from a female patient aged 2-9 years who had a stem cell transplant for Fanconi anemia, so the T cells may come from the graft donor. This rearrangement joins TRBV7-9 to TRBJ2-7; TRBD2 matches 8 bases. In nucleotides, the CDR3 is TGTGCCAGCAGCTCCGGGGGGGCCTCTAAAGGCGAGCAGTACTTC. Translated, it gives CASSSGGASKGEQYF.